This T cell receptor beta chain was sequenced for a study of tumor-infiltrating lymphocytes in oesophageal squamous cell carcinoma. MiXCR was run by TCRdb on the PCR reads, yielding one entry per CDR3 protein. Here the sample spans approximately 18,000 distinct CDR3 sequences, under 40% being singletons. CDR1 SGHNT and CDR2 YENEEA come from the germline V gene. The CDR3 is 13 residues long, ends included. This clonotype was seen ten or more times. The DNA is omitted, as the CDR3 cannot be located on it reliably, and the CDR3 follows TCRdb's listing. The sample comprised blood. The V gene is TRBV11-3, the J gene TRBJ2-6; the table calls TRBD2, which could not be checked here. The source is a male donor with esophageal squamous cell carcinoma. The CDR3 loop reads CASPAGGWLHLRF.